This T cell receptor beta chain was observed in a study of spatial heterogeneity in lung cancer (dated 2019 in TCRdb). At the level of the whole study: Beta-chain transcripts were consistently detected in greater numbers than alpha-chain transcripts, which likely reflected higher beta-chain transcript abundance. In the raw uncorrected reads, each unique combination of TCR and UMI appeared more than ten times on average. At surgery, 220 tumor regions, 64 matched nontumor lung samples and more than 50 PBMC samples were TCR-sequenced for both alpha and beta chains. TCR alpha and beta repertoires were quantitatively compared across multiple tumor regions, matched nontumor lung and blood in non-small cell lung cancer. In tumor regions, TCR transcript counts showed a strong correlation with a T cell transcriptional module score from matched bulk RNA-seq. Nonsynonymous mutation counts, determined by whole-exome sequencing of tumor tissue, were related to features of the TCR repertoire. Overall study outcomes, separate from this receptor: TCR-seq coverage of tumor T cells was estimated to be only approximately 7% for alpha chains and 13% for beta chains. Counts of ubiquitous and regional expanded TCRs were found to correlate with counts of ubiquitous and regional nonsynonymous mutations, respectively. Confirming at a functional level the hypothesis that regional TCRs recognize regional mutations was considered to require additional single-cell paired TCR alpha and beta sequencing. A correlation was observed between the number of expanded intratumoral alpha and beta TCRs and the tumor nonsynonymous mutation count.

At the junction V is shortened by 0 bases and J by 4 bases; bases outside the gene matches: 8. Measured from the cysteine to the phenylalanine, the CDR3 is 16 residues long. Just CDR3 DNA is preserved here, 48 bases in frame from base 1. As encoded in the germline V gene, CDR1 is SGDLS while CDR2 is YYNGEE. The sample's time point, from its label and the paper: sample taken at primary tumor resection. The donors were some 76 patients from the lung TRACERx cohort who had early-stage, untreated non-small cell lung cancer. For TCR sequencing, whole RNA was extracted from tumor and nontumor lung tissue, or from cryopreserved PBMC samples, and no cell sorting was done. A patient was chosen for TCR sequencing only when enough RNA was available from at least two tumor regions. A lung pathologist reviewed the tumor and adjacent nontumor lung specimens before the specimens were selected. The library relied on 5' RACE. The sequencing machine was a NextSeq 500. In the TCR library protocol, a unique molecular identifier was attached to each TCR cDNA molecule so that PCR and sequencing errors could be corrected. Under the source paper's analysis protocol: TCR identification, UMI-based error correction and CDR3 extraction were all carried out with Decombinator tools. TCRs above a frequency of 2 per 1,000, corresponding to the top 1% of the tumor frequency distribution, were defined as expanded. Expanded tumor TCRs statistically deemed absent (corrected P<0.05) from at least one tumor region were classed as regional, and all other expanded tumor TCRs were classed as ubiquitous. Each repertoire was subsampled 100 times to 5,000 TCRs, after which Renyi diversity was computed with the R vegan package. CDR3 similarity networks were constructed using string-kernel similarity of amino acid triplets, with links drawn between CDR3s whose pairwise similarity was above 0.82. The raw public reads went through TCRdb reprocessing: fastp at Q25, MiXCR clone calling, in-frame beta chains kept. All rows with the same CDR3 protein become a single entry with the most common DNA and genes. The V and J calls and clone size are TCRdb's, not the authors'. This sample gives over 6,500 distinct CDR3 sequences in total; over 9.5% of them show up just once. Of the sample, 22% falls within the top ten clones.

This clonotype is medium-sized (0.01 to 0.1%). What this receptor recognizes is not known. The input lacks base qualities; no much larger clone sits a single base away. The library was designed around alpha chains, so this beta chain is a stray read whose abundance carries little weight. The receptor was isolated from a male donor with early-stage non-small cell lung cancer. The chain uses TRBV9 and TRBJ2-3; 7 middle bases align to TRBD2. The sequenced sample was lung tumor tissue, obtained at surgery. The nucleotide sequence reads TGTGCCAGCAGCGTAGGAGGGGCGGGAGTTGCAGATACGCAGTATTTT. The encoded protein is CASSVGGAGVADTQYF.